This T cell receptor (beta chain) was recovered during a study of somatic mutations in cytotoxic T cells in rheumatoid arthritis. Study information: Sorted by flow to nearly 100% purity were some V beta antibody-stained T-cell populations, including V beta1+ cells sequenced for TCRB. General study points: Antigens bound by the expanded CD8+ clones were not identified. Per patient, the largest CD8+ clone was found to exceed 20% of CD8+ cells in about an eighth of the roughly 60 cases. The slightly lower representation of TRBV07 among rheumatoid arthritis patients did not undergo correction for multiple comparisons.

CDR3 length: 15 residues. CDR1 and CDR2 from the germline V gene are LGHNA and YNFKEQ. V lost 0 bases and J 6 bases, leaving 13 bases between the germline ends. Notes on this clone: Its matching antigen is unknown.

The table came from immunoSEQ multiplex PCR; TCRdb's copy has only in-frame clones and leaves some out. The data show some 30,000 clones, approximately 78% seen once. The clonotype originates from an adult with rheumatoid arthritis. The chain joins TRBV4-2 to TRBJ2-3; D unclear. Sequences were obtained from CD8+ T cells sorted from blood. The CDR3 region is CASSQDIRVVDTQYF. For the CDR3, the DNA is TGTGCCAGCAGCCAAGATATCCGGGTAGTGGATACGCAGTATTTT.